This T cell receptor (beta chain) was identified in a study of blood T cell repertoires in COVID-19. About the study: The United States, Italy and Spain supplied acute and convalescent COVID-19 samples. T cells, B-cell-depleted T cells, or PBMCs supplied cDNA or gDNA.

Trimming shortened V by 4 bases and J by 4 bases, and 11 bases separated the two germline ends. Germline assignment: CDR1 LGHDT and CDR2 YNNKEL (reference sequence). This CDR3 contains 14 residues. This clone turned up a few times. Authors' processing steps: From reference gene primer amplification, estimates of nucleated cell counts were derived. The table came from immunoSEQ multiplex PCR; TCRdb's copy has only in-frame clones and leaves some out. From that table come the V and J calls and clone size; the DNA was used to work out D and trimming. The profile shows approximately 140,000 clones, 87% of them singletons.

This TCR derives from a woman in her fifties or sixties with active or convalescent COVID-19. Sequencing used peripheral blood. The chain recombines TRBV3-1 (or the pseudogene TRBV3-2) with TRBJ1-5; D possibly corresponds to TRBD1 (6 bases). CDR3 residues: CASSLGQWNQPQHF. CDR3 coding DNA: TGTGCCAGCAGCCTAGGACAGTGGAATCAGCCCCAGCATTTT.